This T cell receptor (beta chain) was identified during a study of cytomegalovirus exposure and HLA in healthy donors. Findings of the study overall: Based on reports, TCR beta sequences accurately predicted HLA-A and HLA-B alleles for most subjects. Sequencing had likely introduced a cluster of highly shared sequence variants as an artifact.

The V and J ends lost 0 bases and 9 bases respectively, with 8 bases between them. This CDR3 is 11 amino acids long. Germline loops: CDR1 GTSNPN, CDR2 SVGIG (reference sequence). To note about this clone: Its antigen is unidentified.

At collection, donors were nominally healthy, but unrecorded immune exposures were probable. Researchers ran the PCR with 60 Vbeta and 13 Jbeta primers. Produced via immunoSEQ multiplex PCR; TCRdb's table is partial and in-frame only. The sample gives roughly 100,000 clones, approximately 76% of which show up once; 1.5% to 2% is in the top ten. The sample comprised PBMCs. The TCR was taken from a middle-aged man in good health and CMV-seronegative. V is TRBV30 and J is TRBJ1-1; D unclear. The CDR3 DNA follows: TGTGCCTGGAGTGTGGGAGGCAAAGCTTTCTTT. Translated: CAWSVGGKAFF. Supplemented by reference TRBV30 and TRBJ1-1, the full variable domain reads SQTIHQWPATLVQPVGSPLSLECTVEGTSNPNLYWYRQAAGRGLQLLFYSVGIGQISSEVPQNLSASRPQDRQFILSSKKLLLSDSGFYLCAWSVGGKAFFGQGTRLTVV.